This TCR beta chain comes out of a study of blood T cell repertoires in COVID-19. Germline V CDR1 and CDR2: MNHNS, SASEGT. The CDR3 consists of 15 residues. The V and J ends lost 2 bases and 1 base respectively, with 12 bases between them. Profiled with immunoSEQ multiplex PCR; TCRdb holds only in-frame clones, not every one. The sample comprises 200,000 to 250,000 clones, roughly 75% of which are singletons, and 7.2% rests with the top ten. The sample comprised peripheral blood. The TCR sequence derives from a woman in her seventies with acute or convalescent COVID-19. This chain uses TRBV6-1 with TRBJ2-7; tentative D call: TRBD1 (5 bases). The CDR3 protein is CASSESQGSSYEQYV. CDR3 sequence (DNA): TGTGCCAGCAGTGAATCCCAGGGATCGTCCTACGAGCAGTACGTC.